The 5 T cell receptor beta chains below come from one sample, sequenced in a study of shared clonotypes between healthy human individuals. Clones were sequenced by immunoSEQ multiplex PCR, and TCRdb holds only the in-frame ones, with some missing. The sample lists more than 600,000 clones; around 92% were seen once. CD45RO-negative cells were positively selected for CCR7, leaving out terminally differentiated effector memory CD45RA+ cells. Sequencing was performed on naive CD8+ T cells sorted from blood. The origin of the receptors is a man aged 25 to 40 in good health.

CDR3 coding DNA: TGCGCCAGCAGCCAAATCCAGGGGTCGCACTATGGCTACACCTTC. As protein: CASSQIQGSHYGYTF. The chain uses TRBV4-3 and TRBJ1-2; D is possibly TRBD1 (6 bases). The CDR3 extends over 15 amino acids. CDR1 LGHNA and CDR2 YSLEER come from the germline V gene. The V and J ends lost 2 bases and 3 bases respectively, with 13 bases between them.

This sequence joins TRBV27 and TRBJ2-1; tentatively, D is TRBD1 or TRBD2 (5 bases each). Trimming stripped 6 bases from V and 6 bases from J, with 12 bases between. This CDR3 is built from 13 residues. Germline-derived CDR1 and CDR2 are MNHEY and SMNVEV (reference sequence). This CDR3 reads CASSSLGRNEQFF. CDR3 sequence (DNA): TGTGCCAGCAGCTCATTGGGACGCAATGAGCAGTTCTTC.

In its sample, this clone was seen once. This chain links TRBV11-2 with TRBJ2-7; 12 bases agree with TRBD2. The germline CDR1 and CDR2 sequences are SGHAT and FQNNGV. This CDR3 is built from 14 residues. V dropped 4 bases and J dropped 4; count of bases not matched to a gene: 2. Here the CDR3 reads CASSYLAGGYEQYF. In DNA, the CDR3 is TGTGCCAGCAGCTACCTAGCGGGAGGGTACGAGCAGTACTTC.

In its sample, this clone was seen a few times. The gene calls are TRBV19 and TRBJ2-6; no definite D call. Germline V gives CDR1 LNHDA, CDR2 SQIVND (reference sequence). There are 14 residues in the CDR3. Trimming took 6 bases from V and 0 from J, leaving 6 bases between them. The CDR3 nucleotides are TGTGCCAGTAGCACAAGCTCTGGGGCCAACGTCCTGACTTTC. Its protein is CASSTSSGANVLTF.

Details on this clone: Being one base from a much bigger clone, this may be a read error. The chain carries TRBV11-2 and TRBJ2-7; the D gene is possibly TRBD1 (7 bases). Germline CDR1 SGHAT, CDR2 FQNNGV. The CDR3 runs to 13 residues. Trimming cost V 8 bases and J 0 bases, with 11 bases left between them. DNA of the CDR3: TGTGCCAGCGGCGGGACAGACTCCTACGAGCAGTACTTC. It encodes CASGGTDSYEQYF.